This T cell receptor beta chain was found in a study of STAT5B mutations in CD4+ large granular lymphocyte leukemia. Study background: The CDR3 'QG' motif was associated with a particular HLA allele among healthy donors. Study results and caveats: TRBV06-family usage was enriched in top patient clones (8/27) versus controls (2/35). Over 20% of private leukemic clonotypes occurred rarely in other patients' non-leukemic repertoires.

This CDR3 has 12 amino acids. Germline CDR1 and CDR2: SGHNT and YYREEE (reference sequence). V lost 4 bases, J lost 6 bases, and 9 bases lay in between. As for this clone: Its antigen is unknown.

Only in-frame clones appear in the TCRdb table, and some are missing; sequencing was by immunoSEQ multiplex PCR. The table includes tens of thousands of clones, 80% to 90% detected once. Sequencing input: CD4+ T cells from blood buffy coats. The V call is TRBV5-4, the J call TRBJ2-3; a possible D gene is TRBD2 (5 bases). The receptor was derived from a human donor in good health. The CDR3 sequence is CASSRTGDTQYF. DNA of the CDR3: TGTGCCAGCAGCCGTACGGGGGATACGCAGTATTTT.